What follows are 8 T cell receptor beta chains derived from one specimen sequenced in a study of graft-versus-host responses after intestinal transplantation. Irradiated stimulators labeled with violet dye, 200,000 in number, were plated with 200,000 CFSE-labeled responders. This table comes from immunoSEQ multiplex PCR, and its TCRdb copy is limited to in-frame clones, with some not included. The repertoire consists of around 6,600 clones, with approximately 24% occurring once and the leading ten covering roughly 6.3%. The sequencing used alloreactive CD8+ T cells from a mixed lymphocyte reaction culture, collected before transplantation. Specified subset: CFSE-low proliferating T cells sorted from roughly 6-day pre-transplant mixed lymphocyte reaction (GvH or HvG direction). Receptors were obtained from a human patient who was an organ donor for intestinal transplantation.

The chain recombines TRBV2 with TRBJ1-1; unclear D gene. CDR1 is SNHLY and CDR2 is FYNNEI in the germline V gene. V lost 6 bases and J lost 2, with 10 bases in between. The CDR3 covers 13 residues. This CDR3 is CASRVRGNTEAFF. CDR3 DNA: TGTGCCAGCAGAGTTCGCGGAAACACTGAAGCTTTCTTT.

In this sample, this clone turned up a few times. The chain uses TRBV28 and TRBJ2-5; D is perhaps TRBD2 (6 bases). The CDR3 is made up of 12 amino acids. Germline lookup yields CDR1 MDHEN and CDR2 SYDVKM. V was cut by 6 bases and J by 5 bases, with 10 bases left in between. The CDR3 loop reads CASRGGEETQYF. In DNA form, the CDR3 reads TGTGCCAGCAGGGGGGGTGAGGAGACCCAGTACTTC.

This clone turned up a few times. The rearrangement links TRBV29-1 to TRBJ2-7; the D is unclear. The ends were cut back, 1 base at V and 5 bases at J, with 15 bases in the middle. CDR1 SQVTM and CDR2 ANQGSEA come from the germline V gene. The CDR3 spans 14 residues. The CDR3 protein is CSVEASAPLHEQYF. CDR3 bases: TGCAGCGTTGAAGCATCGGCCCCCCTCCACGAGCAGTACTTC.

This clone is categorized as large. The chain has TRBV9 and TRBJ1-5, with D tentatively TRBD1 (5 bases). Germline CDR1 SGDLS, CDR2 YYNGEE. The CDR3 is made up of 15 amino acids. Deletions cut 0 bases from V and 4 bases from J, with 11 bases between. CDR3 in DNA: TGTGCCAGCAGCGTAGCTGCGGGGGAGAATCAGCCCCAGCATTTT. As protein: CASSVAAGENQPQHF.

In its sample, this clone was seen a few times. CDR3 residues: CASSLSEGFYEQYF. CDR3 DNA: TGCGCCAGCAGCTTGAGTGAAGGCTTCTACGAGCAGTACTTC. The gene calls are TRBV5-1 and TRBJ2-7; D remains ambiguous. This CDR3 contains 14 residues. The germline CDR1 and CDR2 sequences are SGHRS and YFSETQ. The germline V and J ends were trimmed by 1 base and 3 bases, with 11 bases remaining between them.

V and J are TRBV7-3 and TRBJ2-5; D tentatively reads TRBD1 or TRBD2 (6 bases each). Trimming stripped 2 bases from V and 5 bases from J, with 15 bases between. This CDR3 comprises 15 residues. Germline lookup yields CDR1 SGHTA and CDR2 FQGTGA. Here the CDR3 reads CASSLGGGGQETQYF. The CDR3 DNA is TGTGCCAGCAGCTTAGGTGGAGGGGGGCAGGAGACCCAGTACTTC.

The genes are TRBV28 and TRBJ2-4; D is unclear. V dropped 5 bases and J dropped 0 bases, with 11 bases sitting between them. Germline CDR1 and CDR2: MDHEN and SYDVKM. The CDR3 length is 15 residues. The CDR3 nucleotides read TGTGCCAGCAGTCGAACGGCAGTAGCCAAAAACATTCAGTACTTC. Its translation: CASSRTAVAKNIQYF.

This clone was observed a handful of times. This CDR3 is also generated by other DNA sequences in the sample. This chain uses TRBV4-1 with TRBJ2-7; no definite D call. This CDR3 contains 13 residues. Trimming stripped 0 bases from V and 0 bases from J, with 3 bases between. The germline CDR1 and CDR2 sequences are MGHRA and YSYEKL. CDR3 in amino acids: CASSQDNSYEQYF. Here the CDR3 DNA reads TGCGCCAGCAGCCAAGACAACTCCTACGAGCAGTACTTC.